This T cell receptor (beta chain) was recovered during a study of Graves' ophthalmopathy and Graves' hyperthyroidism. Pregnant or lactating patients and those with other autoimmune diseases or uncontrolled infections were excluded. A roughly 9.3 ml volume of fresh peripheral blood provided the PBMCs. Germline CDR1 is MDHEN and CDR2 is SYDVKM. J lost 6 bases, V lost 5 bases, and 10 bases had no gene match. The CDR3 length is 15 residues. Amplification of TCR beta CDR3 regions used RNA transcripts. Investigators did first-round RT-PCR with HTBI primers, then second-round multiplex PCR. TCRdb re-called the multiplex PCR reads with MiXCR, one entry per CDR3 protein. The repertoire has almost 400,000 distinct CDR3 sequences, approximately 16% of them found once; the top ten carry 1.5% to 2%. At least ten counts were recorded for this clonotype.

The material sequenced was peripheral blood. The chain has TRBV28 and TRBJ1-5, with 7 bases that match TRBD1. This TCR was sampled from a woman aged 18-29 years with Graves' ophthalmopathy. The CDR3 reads CASSRGGTVSQPQHF. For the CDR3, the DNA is TGTGCCAGCAGTCGAGGGGGGACAGTCTCTCAGCCCCAGCATTTT.